One T cell receptor (beta chain) is described in this entry. What it binds is not known. This sample was included in a study of cytomegalovirus exposure and HLA in healthy donors. Study results and limitations: A classifier reportedly called cytomegalovirus status with high sensitivity and specificity.

The table came from immunoSEQ multiplex PCR; TCRdb's copy has only in-frame clones and leaves some out. The top ten clones hold 2.5% to 3.5% of a sample with tens of thousands of clones, more than 80% of them seen once. The germline V and J ends were trimmed by 6 bases and 4 bases, with 8 bases remaining between them. Germline V gives CDR1 SGHRS, CDR2 YFSETQ. The length of the CDR3 is 11 residues. Sequenced input: PBMCs. V and J are TRBV5-1 and TRBJ2-7; D is uncertain. The sequence came from a man between 18 and 35 years old in good health and CMV-seronegative. CDR3 amino acids: CASKLEYEQYF. In DNA, the CDR3 is TGCGCCAGCAAGTTAGAGTACGAGCAGTACTTC.